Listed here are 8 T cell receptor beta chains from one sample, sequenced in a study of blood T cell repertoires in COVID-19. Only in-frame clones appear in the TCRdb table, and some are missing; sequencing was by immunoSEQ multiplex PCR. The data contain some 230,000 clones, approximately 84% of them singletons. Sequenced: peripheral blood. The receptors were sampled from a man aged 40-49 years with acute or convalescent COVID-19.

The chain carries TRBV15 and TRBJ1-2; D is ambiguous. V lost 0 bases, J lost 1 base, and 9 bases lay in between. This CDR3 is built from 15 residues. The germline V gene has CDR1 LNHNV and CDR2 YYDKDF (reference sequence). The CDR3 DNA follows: TGTGCCACCAGCAGAGAACGGGAGTTTAACTATGGCTACACCTTC. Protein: CATSREREFNYGYTF.

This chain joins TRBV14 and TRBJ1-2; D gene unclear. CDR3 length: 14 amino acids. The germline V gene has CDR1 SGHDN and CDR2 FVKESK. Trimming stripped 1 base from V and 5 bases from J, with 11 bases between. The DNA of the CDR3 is TGTGCCAGCAGCCAAGGAGGAACGGGGTATGGCTACACCTTC. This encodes CASSQGGTGYGYTF.

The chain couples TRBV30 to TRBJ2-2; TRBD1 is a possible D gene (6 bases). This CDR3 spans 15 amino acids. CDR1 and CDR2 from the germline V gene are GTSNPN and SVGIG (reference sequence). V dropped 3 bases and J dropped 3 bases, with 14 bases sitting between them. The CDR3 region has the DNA TGTGCCTGGAGCACAGGGTTAAAAGACACCGGGGAGCTGTTTTTT. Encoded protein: CAWSTGLKDTGELFF.

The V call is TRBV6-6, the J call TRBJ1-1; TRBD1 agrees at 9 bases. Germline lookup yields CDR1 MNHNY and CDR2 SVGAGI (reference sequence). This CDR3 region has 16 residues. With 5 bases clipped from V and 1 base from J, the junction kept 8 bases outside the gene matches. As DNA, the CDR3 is TGTGCCAGCAGTCCCATGACAGGGGGTCGGAACACTGAAGCTTTCTTT. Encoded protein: CASSPMTGGRNTEAFF.

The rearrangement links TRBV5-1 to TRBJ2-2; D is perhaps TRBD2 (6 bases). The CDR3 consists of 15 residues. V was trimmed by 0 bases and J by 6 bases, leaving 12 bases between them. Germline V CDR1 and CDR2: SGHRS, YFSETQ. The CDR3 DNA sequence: TGCGCCAGCAGCTTGGCTCCTTCGGGGGCCGGGGAGCTGTTTTTT. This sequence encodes CASSLAPSGAGELFF.

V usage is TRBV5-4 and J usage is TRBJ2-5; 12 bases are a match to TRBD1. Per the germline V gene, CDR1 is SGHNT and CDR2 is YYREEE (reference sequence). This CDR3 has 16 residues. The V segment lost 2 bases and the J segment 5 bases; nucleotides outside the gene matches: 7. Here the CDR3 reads CASSLGTGGPRETQYF. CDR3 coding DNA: TGTGCCAGCAGCTTAGGGACAGGGGGCCCTCGGGAGACCCAGTACTTC.

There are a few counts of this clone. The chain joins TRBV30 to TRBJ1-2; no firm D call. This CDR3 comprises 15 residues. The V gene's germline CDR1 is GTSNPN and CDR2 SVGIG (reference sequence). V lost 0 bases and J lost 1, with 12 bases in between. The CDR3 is CAWSVGGIFNYGYTF. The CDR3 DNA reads TGTGCCTGGAGTGTTGGAGGGATTTTTAACTATGGCTACACCTTC.

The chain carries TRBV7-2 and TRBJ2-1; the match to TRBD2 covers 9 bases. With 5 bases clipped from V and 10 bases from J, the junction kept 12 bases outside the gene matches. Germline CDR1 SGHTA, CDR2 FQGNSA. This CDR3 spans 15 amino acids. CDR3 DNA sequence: TGTGCCAGCAGCCAAACCCCGCGGGGGGGCTTAGAGCAGTTCTTC. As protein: CASSQTPRGGLEQFF.